The 28 T cell receptor beta chains presented below share a single source sample, sequenced in a study of siplizumab effects on memory and regulatory T cells. The assay was immunoSEQ multiplex PCR, and TCRdb's table has in-frame clones only and misses some. Of more than 90,000 clones listed, roughly 94% were seen once; the top ten hold 1% to 1.5%. The sequenced sample consisted of non-Treg CD4+ T cells sorted from blood. The receptors derive from a human donor in good health.

J is TRBJ2-3 and V is TRBV9, with 9 bases that match TRBD2. Looked up from germline, CDR1 is SGDLS and CDR2 is YYNGEE. The CDR3 is 17 amino acids. J lost 2 bases, V lost 2 bases, and 9 bases had no gene match. The CDR3 region is CASSVSASGVYTDTQYF. The CDR3 DNA follows: TGTGCCAGCAGCGTCTCCGCTAGCGGGGTCTACACAGATACGCAGTATTTT.

The V and J genes are TRBV6-6 and TRBJ2-3; D not resolved. The germline V gene encodes CDR1 MNHNY and CDR2 SVGAGI (reference sequence). Trimming left V 5 bases short and J 5 bases short, with 11 bases between. This CDR3 is built from 13 residues. This CDR3 is CASSLRAGDTQYF. The CDR3, as DNA: TGTGCCAGCAGTCTTCGGGCAGGAGATACGCAGTATTTT.

The chain recombines TRBV19 with TRBJ2-5, with a weak D call TRBD2 (5 bases). The CDR3 spans 15 residues. The V end was cut by 0 bases, the J end by 5 bases, with 13 bases between. Germline lookup yields CDR1 LNHDA and CDR2 SQIVND (reference sequence). The CDR3 DNA is TGTGCCAGTAGTATAGACACGGGGTTTCGGGAGACCCAGTACTTC. This sequence encodes CASSIDTGFRETQYF.

This chain uses TRBV30 with TRBJ1-6, with D maybe TRBD1 (5 bases). V was clipped by 5 bases and J by 7 bases, with 15 bases between them. CDR3 size: 14 residues. Germline CDR1 and CDR2: GTSNPN and SVGIG (reference sequence). The CDR3 region is CAWGPGPGNSPLHF. CDR3 nucleotides: TGTGCCTGGGGGCCGGGTCCAGGGAATTCACCCCTCCACTTT.

V usage is TRBV18 and J usage is TRBJ2-1, with 8 bases identical to TRBD2. V gave up 0 bases and J gave up 7 bases; unmatched junction bases: 8. This CDR3 has 16 residues. Germline loops: CDR1 KGHSH, CDR2 LQKENI. CDR3 protein: CASSPPGLERPNEQFF. CDR3 in DNA: TGTGCCAGCTCACCACCGGGACTAGAGAGACCAAATGAGCAGTTCTTC.

This clone was counted a few times. The V gene is TRBV12-5, the J gene TRBJ1-5, with 9 bases identical to TRBD1. This CDR3 contains 16 residues. Germline CDR1 reads LGHNT; CDR2 reads FRNRAP. J was trimmed by 7 bases and V by 2 bases; bases with no gene match: 9. The DNA of the CDR3 is TGTGCTAGTGGTTTGTCCGAGACAGGGGGTGGACAGCCCCAGCATTTT. Its protein is CASGLSETGGGQPQHF.

This chain links TRBV19 with TRBJ2-5; 10 bases map to TRBD2. The J call may be incorrect, as the DNA end agrees better with TRBJ2-7. The CDR3 spans 15 residues. From germline, CDR1 is LNHDA and CDR2 SQIVND (reference sequence). The CDR3 DNA is TGTGCCAGTACTAAAAAAGCGGGAGGGCCCTTCGAGCAGTACTTC. This codes for CASTKKAGGPFEQYF.

V and J are TRBV10-3 and TRBJ2-1, with D perhaps TRBD2 (5 bases). The CDR3 has 16 amino acids. The V and J ends lost 6 bases and 0 bases respectively, with 15 bases between them. Germline V gene sequence: CDR1 ENHRY, CDR2 SYGVKD. The CDR3 sequence: CAISGASRPSYNEQFF. CDR3 DNA: TGTGCCATCAGCGGAGCTAGCAGACCCTCCTACAATGAGCAGTTCTTC.

The rearrangement links TRBV27 to TRBJ2-3, with D maybe TRBD1 (7 bases). V lost 6 bases, J lost 2 bases, and 15 bases lay in between. Germline V lookup: CDR1 MNHEY, CDR2 SMNVEV (reference sequence). The CDR3 covers 15 residues. This CDR3 is CASRQGQDYTDTQYF. The CDR3 DNA reads TGTGCCAGCAGACAAGGACAGGACTACACAGATACGCAGTATTTT.

This rearrangement joins TRBV6-1 to TRBJ1-4; 7 positions agree with TRBD1. Germline CDR1 and CDR2: MNHNS and SASEGT. The CDR3 is 13 residues long. J gave up 8 bases and V 3 bases, and 3 bases lay outside the gene matches. The CDR3 protein is CASSETGREKLFF. The CDR3 DNA sequence: TGTGCCAGCAGTGAGACAGGGAGGGAAAAACTGTTTTTT.

The rearrangement links TRBV9 to TRBJ1-1; 8 nucleotides align to TRBD1. After removal of 1 base from V and 5 bases from J, the junction contained 7 bases not matched to a gene. Germline V CDR1 and CDR2: SGDLS, YYNGEE. The CDR3 sequence is 15 residues long. The CDR3 is CASSVSPTGVTEAFF. The CDR3 bases are TGTGCCAGCAGCGTATCTCCGACAGGGGTGACTGAAGCTTTCTTT.

The chain employs TRBV10-1 and TRBJ2-7, with TRBD2 identical over 12 bases. This CDR3 comprises 14 residues. Looked up from germline, CDR1 is WNHNN and CDR2 is SYGVQD (reference sequence). The junction had 4 bases not matched to a gene; V was cut back by 5 bases and J by 5 bases. The CDR3 here is CASSPRTSGDEQYF. The CDR3 DNA sequence: TGCGCCAGCAGTCCCAGGACTAGCGGGGACGAGCAGTACTTC.

The chain carries TRBV18 and TRBJ1-1; TRBD1 matches at 12 bases. The CDR3 is 14 amino acids. Germline loops: CDR1 KGHSH, CDR2 LQKENI. Germline trimming cut 5 bases from V and 5 bases from J; bases unmatched to any gene: 3. The CDR3 reads CASSSGQGATEAFF. The CDR3 DNA sequence: TGTGCCAGCTCATCGGGACAGGGGGCGACTGAAGCTTTCTTT.

V is TRBV7-9 and J is TRBJ1-4, with D uncertain. CDR1 and CDR2 (germline): SEHNR, FQNEAQ (reference sequence). This CDR3 contains 16 residues. Trimming pared 5 bases from V and 4 bases from J, leaving 17 bases between. Here the CDR3 reads CASSVRQGGINEKLFF. As DNA, the CDR3 is TGTGCCAGCAGCGTGAGACAAGGAGGAATTAATGAAAAACTGTTTTTT. Drawing the rest from reference TRBV7-9 and TRBJ1-4, the complete variable domain is DTGVSQNPRHKITKRGQNVTFRCDPISEHNRLYWYRQTLGQGPEFLTYFQNEAQLEKSRLLSDRFSAERPKGSFSTLEIQRTEQGDSAMYLCASSVRQGGINEKLFFGSGTQLSVL.

The CDR3 nucleotides are TGTGCCAGCAGCCTAGATTCCGCCACAACTGAAGCTTTCTTT. This encodes CASSLDSATTEAFF. The V gene is TRBV7-8, the J gene TRBJ1-1; unclear D gene. Germline V gene lookup returns CDR1 SGHVS and CDR2 FQNEAQ. The CDR3 has 14 residues. Trimming cost V 5 bases and J 5 bases, with 15 bases left between them.

This sequence joins TRBV2 and TRBJ1-2; D is unresolved. V gave up 8 bases and J gave up 2 bases, with 15 bases separating them. The CDR3 loop spans 14 amino acids. Germline loops: CDR1 SNHLY, CDR2 FYNNEI. The CDR3 DNA follows: TGTGCCAGCTCCCCTGGCGGCAGAAACTATGGCTACACCTTC. It specifies CASSPGGRNYGYTF.

V gene TRBV28 combines with J gene TRBJ2-1; D is possibly TRBD2 (7 bases). Germline V lookup: CDR1 MDHEN, CDR2 SYDVKM. The CDR3 runs 17 residues. The V and J ends lost 4 bases and 5 bases respectively, with 21 bases between them. The CDR3 here is CASSSPWAPGGHNEQFF. The CDR3 DNA follows: TGTGCCAGCAGTTCCCCGTGGGCTCCGGGGGGCCACAATGAGCAGTTCTTC.

The chain links TRBV7-3 to TRBJ1-4; perhaps TRBD1 as D (5 bases). Germline V gene data show CDR1 as SGHTA and CDR2 as FQGTGA. The CDR3 has 14 amino acids. Between the trimmed V and J ends, which lost 4 bases and 4 bases, there was a span of 10 bases. In nucleotides, the CDR3 is TGTGCCAGCAGCTCGGGGGGAAATAATGAAAAACTGTTTTTT. Protein: CASSSGGNNEKLFF.

Regarding this clone: One junction end does not reproduce the germline sequence, and a read error may be involved. The chain recombines TRBV11-2 with TRBJ2-4, with D hard to call. The CDR3 is made up of 14 amino acids. The germline V gene encodes CDR1 SGHAT and CDR2 FQNNGV. CDR3 nucleotide sequence: TGTGCCAGCAGCCTAGACCTCGTTGGCGGCATTCAGTACTTC. It yields the protein CASSLDLVGGIQYF.

The rearrangement joins TRBV28 to TRBJ2-5, with D possibly called TRBD1 or TRBD2 (5 bases each). This CDR3 region has 17 residues. Germline-derived CDR1 and CDR2 are MDHEN and SYDVKM. V lost 6 bases, J lost 5 bases, and 25 bases lay in between. CDR3 residues: CASRGDSPDSPRETQYF. The CDR3 nucleotides read TGTGCCAGCAGGGGAGACAGTCCCGACAGTCCGAGGGAGACCCAGTACTTC.

The J gene is TRBJ1-2, the V gene TRBV7-2; D unresolved. The CDR3 has 14 amino acids. V was clipped by 2 bases and J by 5 bases, with 12 bases between them. The germline V gene encodes CDR1 SGHTA and CDR2 FQGNSA. CDR3 bases: TGTGCCAGCAGCTTAACGAGGAAAGGGTATGGCTACACCTTC. It specifies CASSLTRKGYGYTF.

The rearrangement joins TRBV30 to TRBJ2-7; 11 bases align to TRBD2. With 4 bases clipped from V and 3 bases from J, the junction kept 5 bases outside the gene matches. Germline CDR1 is GTSNPN and CDR2 is SVGIG (reference sequence). The CDR3 runs 14 residues. In DNA, the CDR3 is TGTGCCTGGACCAGACTAGCGGGAAACTACGAGCAGTACTTC. This gives the protein CAWTRLAGNYEQYF.

The chain is built from TRBV6-1 and TRBJ1-1; D remains ambiguous. The CDR3 runs 13 residues. The V end lost 4 bases, the J end lost 0 bases, and 6 bases lay between the germline ends. Germline V gives CDR1 MNHNS, CDR2 SASEGT. The CDR3 region is CASSGTLNTEAFF. The CDR3 coding sequence is TGTGCCAGCAGTGGGACCCTGAACACTGAAGCTTTCTTT.

The rearrangement joins TRBV29-1 to TRBJ2-4, with a tentative D call TRBD2 (6 bases). This CDR3 contains 16 residues. The V gene's germline CDR1 is SQVTM and CDR2 ANQGSEA. The V end lost 0 bases, the J end lost 9 bases, and 21 bases lay between the germline ends. For the CDR3, the DNA is TGCAGCGTTGAAGATCACGGGCGGAGGGGAGGAGGCATTCAGTACTTC. Its protein is CSVEDHGRRGGGIQYF.

This chain connects TRBV19 to TRBJ1-1; D remains unclear. The germline V gene has CDR1 LNHDA and CDR2 SQIVND (reference sequence). V lost 1 base, J lost 5 bases, and 17 bases lay in between. CDR3 length equals 16 residues. CDR3 coding DNA: TGTGCCAGTAGTATAGCTCTAGCGGGGTTGGGAACTGAAGCTTTCTTT. Its translation is CASSIALAGLGTEAFF.

The chain joins TRBV7-9 to TRBJ1-1; TRBD1 is a possible D gene (5 bases). The CDR3 has 13 amino acids. Germline-derived CDR1 and CDR2 are SEHNR and FQNEAQ (reference sequence). V gave up 5 bases and J gave up 8 bases, with 15 bases separating them. For the CDR3, the DNA is TGTGCCAGCAGCCCGCGGGGGGGGACCGAAGCTTTCTTT. It specifies CASSPRGGTEAFF.

The chain carries TRBV30 and TRBJ2-3, with D possibly TRBD2 on 6 matching bases. V dropped 3 bases and J dropped 3 bases, with 16 bases sitting between them. This CDR3 comprises 15 residues. Germline lookup yields CDR1 GTSNPN and CDR2 SVGIG (reference sequence). CDR3 loop: CAWSDLGLSTDTQYF. The CDR3 nucleotides are TGTGCCTGGAGCGACTTGGGACTTTCGACAGATACGCAGTATTTT.

The chain links TRBV6-5 to TRBJ1-2; D gene ambiguous. The ends were cut back, 1 base at V and 5 bases at J, with 11 bases in the middle. The CDR3 sequence is 14 residues long. Germline V gene sequence: CDR1 MNHEY, CDR2 SVGAGI. CDR3 region: CASSYFQEGYGYTF. Written as DNA, the CDR3 is TGTGCCAGCAGTTACTTTCAGGAAGGGTATGGCTACACCTTC.